The clone carrying this T cell receptor beta chain was observed a handful of times. Its antigen is undetermined. TCRdb itself ran the RT-PCR reads through MiXCR, one entry per CDR3 protein. The sample carries 170,000 or so distinct CDR3 sequences, about 10% recorded once. V shed 1 base and J 6 bases; nucleotides not matched to a gene: 4. The length of the CDR3 is 15 residues. Germline lookup yields CDR1 SGHTA and CDR2 FQGNSA. This entry comes from a study of response to subunit inactivated influenza vaccine. Study conclusions and caveats: The authors offered the suggestion that each seasonal influenza vaccination recruits few new T cells.

The sample in question was CD8+ T cells sorted from PBMCs, obtained around 25 months after vaccination. This TCR was recovered from a man aged 50 to 69 who received an inactivated influenza vaccine. This rearrangement joins TRBV7-2 to TRBJ2-1; 9 bases map to TRBD2. The CDR3 DNA reads as TGTGCCAGCAGCTTAGTAGCGGGGGTTATCAATGAGCAGTTCTTC. Protein sequence: CASSLVAGVINEQFF.